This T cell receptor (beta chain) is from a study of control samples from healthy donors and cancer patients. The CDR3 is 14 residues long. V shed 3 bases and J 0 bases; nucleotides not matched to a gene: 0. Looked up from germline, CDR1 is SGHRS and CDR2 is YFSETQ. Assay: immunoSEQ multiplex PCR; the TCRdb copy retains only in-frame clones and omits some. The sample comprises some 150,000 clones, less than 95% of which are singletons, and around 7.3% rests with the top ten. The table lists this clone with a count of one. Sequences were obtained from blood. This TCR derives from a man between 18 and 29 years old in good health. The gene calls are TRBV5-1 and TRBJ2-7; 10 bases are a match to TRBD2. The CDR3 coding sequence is TGCGCCAGCAGCTCTAGCGGGGGCTCCTACGAGCAGTACTTC. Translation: CASSSSGGSYEQYF. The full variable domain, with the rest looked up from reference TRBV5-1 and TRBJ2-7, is KAGVTQTPRYLIKTRGQQVTLSCSPISGHRSVSWYQQTPGQGLQFLFEYFSETQRNKGNFPGRFSGRQFSNSRSEMNVSTLELGDSALYLCASSSSGGSYEQYFGPGTRLTVT.